These T cell receptor beta chains were read from a single sample in a study of pediatric ulcerative colitis. The assay was immunoSEQ multiplex PCR, and TCRdb's table has in-frame clones only and misses some. The sample has tens of thousands of clones; over 80% are singletons. The sequencing sample was made of blood. The receptors were sampled from a boy aged 5-17 years who was a control in a study of pediatric ulcerative colitis. CDR3s include the opening cysteine and the closing phenylalanine or tryptophan. The listing skips clone size in some rows; elsewhere it reads once, few, many or a size class.

v_call	clone_size	cdr3_length	j_call	cdr3_aa
TRBV5-4	NA	16	TRBJ2-3	CASSPPNRGVPDTQYF
TRBV27	NA	13	NA	CASSPGTNYEQYF
TRBV25-1	NA	13	TRBJ2-2	CASSDYNTGELFF
TRBV5-1	NA	15	TRBJ2-3	CASSLLVRETDTQYF
TRBV5-6	NA	15	TRBJ1-2	CASSHPGQGSIGYTF
TRBV7-9	few	15	TRBJ1-3	CASSTGQGDGNTIYF
TRBV4-3	once	15	TRBJ2-7	CASSQGYRASYEQYF
TRBV4-3	NA	13	TRBJ1-2	CASSQETEIGYTF
TRBV27	NA	15	TRBJ2-2	CASTTGTVPTGELFF
TRBV4-1	NA	16	TRBJ2-1	CASSQDTSGFYNEQFF
TRBV27	few	15	TRBJ1-5	CASSLWGAGSQPQHF
TRBV5-1	few	13	TRBJ1-2	CASTGQENYGYTF
TRBV7-6	NA	15	TRBJ2-2	CASSRSGGASGELFF
TRBV5-1	NA	16	TRBJ2-1	CASSLATDTEWDEQFF
TRBV15	NA	16	TRBJ1-3	CATSRDVTNSGNTIYF